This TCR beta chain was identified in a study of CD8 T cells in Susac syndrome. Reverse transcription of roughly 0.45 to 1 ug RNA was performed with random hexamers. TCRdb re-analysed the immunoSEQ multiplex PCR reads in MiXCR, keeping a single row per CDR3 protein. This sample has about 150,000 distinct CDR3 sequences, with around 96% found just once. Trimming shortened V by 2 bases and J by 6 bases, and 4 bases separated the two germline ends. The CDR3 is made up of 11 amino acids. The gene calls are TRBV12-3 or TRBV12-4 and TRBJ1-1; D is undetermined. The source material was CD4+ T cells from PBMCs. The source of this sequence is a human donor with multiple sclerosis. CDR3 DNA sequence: TGTGCCAGCAGTTTATTCCCTGAAGCTTTCTTT. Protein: CASSLFPEAFF.